The 25 T cell receptor beta chains below were found in one sample sequenced in a study of T cell clonotyping in hematopoietic cell transplantation. Libraries were prepared by immunoSEQ multiplex PCR; TCRdb keeps only in-frame clonotypes and omits some of them. The data contain fewer than 50,000 clones, 94% of them singletons. The specimen was peripheral blood mononuclear cells. All receptors come from a woman aged 50 to 60 in good health. Some clones in this sample may be carry-over from other donors' samples.

V and J are TRBV5-1 and TRBJ2-3; 7 bases line up with TRBD2. V lost 3 bases, J lost 2 bases, and 9 bases stayed unmatched. The germline gives CDR1 SGHRS, CDR2 YFSETQ. The CDR3 has 16 amino acids. CDR3 DNA sequence: TGCGCCAGCAGCTCGTGGACTAGAGGAGTCACAGATACGCAGTATTTT. Translated: CASSSWTRGVTDTQYF.

The rearrangement joins TRBV6-1 to TRBJ2-5; possibly TRBD2 for D (5 bases). The CDR3 contains 15 residues. V lost 2 bases and J lost 6, with 16 bases in between. Germline values: CDR1 MNHNS, CDR2 SASEGT. The CDR3 spells CASSESGELVKTQYF. The CDR3 DNA reads as TGTGCCAGCAGTGAATCTGGGGAGTTGGTAAAGACCCAGTACTTC.

The V gene is TRBV5-6, the J gene TRBJ1-1; TRBD1 agrees at 9 bases. V shed 3 bases and J 5 bases; nucleotides not matched to a gene: 5. Germline lookup yields CDR1 SGHDT and CDR2 YYEEEE. The CDR3 has 14 residues. The CDR3: CASSWNRGLTEAFF. The CDR3 region has the DNA TGTGCCAGCAGCTGGAACAGGGGGCTTACTGAAGCTTTCTTT.

The rearrangement links TRBV28 to TRBJ2-7, with 9 bases matching TRBD1. Germline V CDR1 and CDR2: MDHEN, SYDVKM. With V trimmed by 4 bases and J by 7 bases, 17 bases remained unmatched. This CDR3 region has 17 residues. CDR3 protein: CASSSGGTGTGLGEQYF. The CDR3 nucleotides read TGTGCCAGCAGTTCAGGGGGCACCGGGACAGGGTTGGGAGAGCAGTACTTC.

This sequence joins TRBV18 and TRBJ1-1, with unresolved D. The CDR3 runs to 14 residues. Germline V CDR1 and CDR2: KGHSH, LQKENI. V was clipped by 3 bases and J by 2 bases, with 10 bases between them. CDR3 sequence (DNA): TGTGCCAGCTCACCGCAAGGACGTAACACTGAAGCTTTCTTT. This encodes CASSPQGRNTEAFF.

V gene TRBV5-6 combines with J gene TRBJ2-7; 9 nucleotides match TRBD1. Germline-derived CDR1 and CDR2 are SGHDT and YYEEEE. V shed 3 bases and J 6 bases; nucleotides not matched to a gene: 10. This CDR3 is built from 15 residues. The CDR3 here is CASSSDGTGKGEQYF. The CDR3 DNA reads as TGTGCCAGCAGCTCAGACGGGACAGGGAAGGGCGAGCAGTACTTC.

The chain employs TRBV7-6 and TRBJ1-1; no clear D gene. The length of the CDR3 is 16 residues. Germline CDR1 SGHVS, CDR2 FNYEAQ. With 1 base removed from V and 0 bases from J, the gap between germline ends came to 12 bases. CDR3 sequence: CASSLEQNRMNTEAFF. The CDR3 nucleotides read TGTGCCAGCAGCTTAGAACAGAACCGAATGAACACTGAAGCTTTCTTT. Together with reference TRBV7-6 and TRBJ1-1, the CDR3 gives the full variable domain: GAGVSQSPRYKVTKRGQDVALRCDPISGHVSLYWYRQALGQGPEFLTYFNYEAQQDKSGLPNDRFSAERPEGSISTLTIQRTEQRDSAMYRCASSLEQNRMNTEAFFGQGTRLTVV.

The CDR3 DNA reads TGTGCCAGCAGCTTATCGAATCAAGACAGATACGAGCAGTACTTC. As protein: CASSLSNQDRYEQYF. The chain carries TRBV7-2 and TRBJ2-7; tentatively, D is TRBD1 (5 bases). V lost 2 bases and J lost 4, with 15 bases in between. Germline V gene lookup returns CDR1 SGHTA and CDR2 FQGNSA. This CDR3 has 15 residues.

The rearrangement links TRBV4-1 to TRBJ2-7, with D possibly TRBD1 on 6 matching bases. The V end was cut by 0 bases, the J end by 0 bases, with 21 bases between. This CDR3 contains 19 residues. Germline assignment: CDR1 MGHRA and CDR2 YSYEKL. The chain's CDR3 is CASSQDMGSGQRSSYEQYF. The CDR3 DNA is TGCGCCAGCAGCCAAGATATGGGATCCGGACAGAGGAGCTCCTACGAGCAGTACTTC.

The rearrangement links TRBV2 to TRBJ2-1, with D possibly being TRBD1 (5 bases). V was shortened by 2 bases and J by 4 bases, with 9 bases between the two germline ends. CDR3 length: 14 residues. CDR1 is SNHLY, CDR2 FYNNEI, per germline. The CDR3 nucleotides are TGTGCCAGCAGTGAATCGCGACAGTACAATGAGCAGTTCTTC. It translates to CASSESRQYNEQFF.

The chain carries TRBV7-6 and TRBJ1-3; weak D call: TRBD1 (5 bases). The CDR3 has 14 amino acids. Germline V lookup: CDR1 SGHVS, CDR2 FNYEAQ. V was cut by 4 bases and J by 4 bases, with 11 bases left in between. The CDR3 DNA follows: TGTGCCAGCAGCTCCCAGGGTATGGGAAACACCATATATTTT. Protein sequence: CASSSQGMGNTIYF.

V is TRBV7-2 and J is TRBJ2-3; D is ambiguous. This CDR3 spans 14 amino acids. The germline V and J ends were trimmed by 1 base and 6 bases, with 11 bases remaining between them. The germline CDR1 and CDR2 sequences are SGHTA and FQGNSA. The CDR3 loop reads CASSLVGRQDTQYF. The CDR3 coding sequence is TGTGCCAGCAGCTTAGTGGGCCGGCAGGATACGCAGTATTTT. The variable domain in full, with the rest retrieved from reference TRBV7-2 and TRBJ2-3, is GAGVSQSPSNKVTEKGKDVELRCDPISGHTALYWYRQSLGQGLEFLIYFQGNSAPDKSGLPSDRFSAERTGGSVSTLTIQRTQQEDSAVYLCASSLVGRQDTQYFGPGTRLTVL.

This clone has just one count. This chain connects TRBV25-1 to TRBJ1-6; D is undetermined. Per the germline V gene, CDR1 is MGHDK and CDR2 is SYGVNS. With 5 bases removed from V and 6 bases from J, the gap between germline ends came to 14 bases. This CDR3 region has 15 residues. The CDR3 sequence is CASSSREQTNSPLHF. For the CDR3, the DNA is TGTGCCAGCAGTTCCCGGGAACAGACTAATTCACCCCTCCACTTT.

The rearrangement links TRBV25-1 to TRBJ2-1; D is unclear. The V end was cut by 0 bases, the J end by 4 bases, with 4 bases between. CDR1 MGHDK and CDR2 SYGVNS come from the germline V gene. This CDR3 is built from 13 residues. CDR3 amino acids: CASSEYSYNEQFF. In DNA, the CDR3 is TGTGCCAGCAGTGAATACAGTTACAATGAGCAGTTCTTC.

This chain uses TRBV18 with TRBJ1-1; D remains ambiguous. With 3 bases removed from V and 6 bases from J, the gap between germline ends came to 14 bases. The CDR3 is made up of 14 amino acids. Germline V gene lookup returns CDR1 KGHSH and CDR2 LQKENI. For the CDR3, the DNA is TGTGCCAGCTCACCCGAGGTTCTAGCCGCTGAAGCTTTCTTT. Amino acid sequence: CASSPEVLAAEAFF.

The V and J genes are TRBV7-6 and TRBJ1-1, with D uncertain. Per germline, CDR1 SGHVS and CDR2 FNYEAQ. The CDR3 spans 14 residues. Trimming removed 4 bases at V and 4 bases at J, with 13 bases between. CDR3 sequence (DNA): TGTGCCAGCAGCTCCCTCGGGGAAGGCACTGAAGCTTTCTTT. Translating gives CASSSLGEGTEAFF. The whole variable domain, remainder taken from reference TRBV7-6 and TRBJ1-1, is GAGVSQSPRYKVTKRGQDVALRCDPISGHVSLYWYRQALGQGPEFLTYFNYEAQQDKSGLPNDRFSAERPEGSISTLTIQRTEQRDSAMYRCASSSLGEGTEAFFGQGTRLTVV.

The rearrangement uses TRBV9 and TRBJ1-2, with unresolved D. Germline V CDR1 and CDR2: SGDLS, YYNGEE. The CDR3 totals 14 residues. V was clipped by 4 bases and J by 6 bases, with 16 bases between them. The CDR3 DNA follows: TGTGCCAGCAGCATCTCGGGAGGAGTTCATGGCTACACCTTC. Its protein product is CASSISGGVHGYTF.

The CDR3 reads CARPRDYCTDTQYF. The CDR3 DNA reads as TGTGCCCGTCCCCGGGACTATTGCACAGATACGCAGTATTTT. The rearrangement links TRBV10-3 to TRBJ2-3; 7 bases are a match to TRBD2. The CDR3 is made up of 14 amino acids. Per the germline V gene, CDR1 is ENHRY and CDR2 is SYGVKD. The V gene end was trimmed by 11 bases and the J gene end by 1 base; junction bases not matched to a gene: 9.

V is TRBV20-1 and J is TRBJ2-5; no clear D gene. Germline V gene data show CDR1 as DFQATT and CDR2 as SNEGSKA (reference sequence). CDR3 size: 10 residues. V lost 4 bases to trimming and J lost 1 base, with 1 base between them. CDR3 sequence reads: CSATQETQYF. The CDR3 DNA reads TGCAGTGCTACCCAAGAGACCCAGTACTTC.

Only one count was recorded for this clone. J is TRBJ2-2 and V is TRBV4-1; 10 bases line up with TRBD1. There are 15 residues in the CDR3. The trim removed 3 bases at V and 8 bases at J, leaving 6 bases unmatched. CDR1 is MGHRA and CDR2 is YSYEKL in the germline V gene. CDR3: CASSHGQGVNGELFF. The CDR3, as DNA: TGCGCCAGCAGCCACGGACAGGGGGTTAATGGGGAGCTGTTTTTT.

Written as DNA, the CDR3 is TGTGCCAGTCTCAGACAGCTCGGTAATGAGGCGGGCGGCTACACCTTC. Translation gives CASLRQLGNEAGGYTF. The chain employs TRBV19 and TRBJ1-2, with D possibly TRBD1 on 5 matching bases. Per germline, CDR1 LNHDA and CDR2 SQIVND (reference sequence). This CDR3 comprises 16 residues. Trimming cost V 8 bases and J 8 bases, with 27 bases left between them.

The V call is TRBV11-3, the J call TRBJ1-1, with 7 bases matching TRBD1. Germline V gene lookup returns CDR1 SGHNT and CDR2 YENEEA. V was clipped by 5 bases and J by 0 bases; unmatched bases: 3. The CDR3 sequence is 14 residues long. CDR3 in amino acids: CASSRDSLNTEAFF. The CDR3 DNA reads as TGTGCCAGCAGCCGGGACAGTTTGAACACTGAAGCTTTCTTT.

The chain joins TRBV4-3 to TRBJ2-7, with D hard to call. The CDR3 totals 15 residues. Trimming cost V 0 bases and J 2 bases, with 11 bases left between them. Germline V gene sequence: CDR1 LGHNA, CDR2 YSLEER. CDR3: CASSQDRSSTYEQYF. The CDR3 coding sequence is TGCGCCAGCAGCCAAGATAGGAGTTCTACCTACGAGCAGTACTTC.

This clone was observed a single time. The rearrangement joins TRBV19 to TRBJ2-1, with a tentative D call TRBD1 (6 bases). Per germline, CDR1 LNHDA and CDR2 SQIVND (reference sequence). There are 16 residues in the CDR3. V gave up 3 bases and J gave up 3 bases, with 15 bases separating them. The CDR3 sequence: CASSIIGRGGYNEQFF. CDR3 DNA: TGTGCCAGTAGTATCATTGGCAGGGGTGGCTACAATGAGCAGTTCTTC.

This clone was seen more than once but under ten times. The chain employs TRBV2 and TRBJ1-2, with TRBD1 identical over 12 bases. The CDR3 is 15 amino acids. The ends lost 7 bases at V and 3 bases at J; junction bases unmatched: 6. CDR1 SNHLY and CDR2 FYNNEI come from the germline V gene. This CDR3 reads CASKPGQGADYGYTF. The CDR3 DNA is TGTGCCAGCAAACCGGGACAGGGGGCGGACTATGGCTACACCTTC. Looking up the rest from reference TRBV2 and TRBJ1-2 gives the full variable domain: EPEVTQTPSHQVTQMGQEVILRCVPISNHLYFYWYRQILGQKVEFLVSFYNNEISEKSEIFDDQFSVERPDGSNFTLKIRSTKLEDSAMYFCASKPGQGADYGYTFGSGTRLTVV.